This T cell receptor (beta chain) was captured by sequencing in a study of read filtering for tumor transcriptome and immune sequencing. Study summary: Fewer than 10 patients were R-ISS I, roughly 15 were R-ISS II, roughly 7 were R-ISS III. Transcriptome libraries were built from DNase-treated RNA.

The CDR3 sequence is 16 residues long. CDR1 PRHDT and CDR2 FYEKMQ come from the germline V gene (reference sequence). The ends were cut back, 7 bases at V and 2 bases at J, with 20 bases in the middle. As for this clonotype: Its target is not known. Just one base apart from a much larger clone, this may be a read error.

From around 0.4 ug of RNA, a library with molecular barcoded alpha/delta and beta/gamma adaptors was made. From the reads, TCRdb called clonotypes with MiXCR, one entry per CDR3 protein. The sample yields 50,000 or so distinct CDR3 sequences, approximately 13% seen once. The study, taken as a whole, reports: IR-seq and RNA-seq agreed better without single-read clonotypes. Compared with RNA-seq, IR-seq gave much higher clonotype depth and reliability.

This TCR was sampled from a donor older than 35 with multiple myeloma. Sequenced sample: a population of CD138-negative cells sorted from bone marrow. The rearrangement joins TRBV13 to TRBJ2-5; D uncertain. As DNA, the CDR3 is TGTGCCAGCACCACGAAAATAATCCGAGGACAAGAGACCCAGTACTTC. Its protein is CASTTKIIRGQETQYF.